Detailed here is one T cell receptor (beta chain). Preparation of the TCRbeta library used unique molecular identifiers. TCRdb reprocessed the PCR reads via MiXCR and lists one record per CDR3 protein. The sample has around 500,000 distinct CDR3 sequences; around 12% are singletons. This sample is drawn from a study of T-cell reconstitution after alpha-beta-depleted transplantation in children. With 7 bases clipped from V and 5 bases from J, the junction kept 11 bases outside the gene matches. This CDR3 is 14 amino acids long. CDR1 is PRHDT and CDR2 is FYEKMQ in the germline V gene (reference sequence).

This specimen was PBMCs from the stem cell graft donor, taken from the stem cell graft. This receptor was taken from a human donor who donated a stem cell graft to a child with combined immunodeficiency. The chain has TRBV13 and TRBJ2-7; 7 bases align to TRBD2. In DNA form, the CDR3 reads TGTGCCAGCACCCTTAGGGCTAGCGGCGACGAGCAGTACTTC. Protein: CASTLRASGDEQYF.